This entry lists 14 T cell receptor beta chains sequenced from one sample in a study of blood T cell repertoires in COVID-19. The table came from immunoSEQ multiplex PCR; TCRdb's copy has only in-frame clones and leaves some out. The sample yields over 300,000 clones, around 89% seen once. Sequencing was carried out using PBMCs or T cells enriched from blood (not recorded which). These receptors all come from a woman aged 30 to 39 with acute COVID-19.

This rearrangement joins TRBV4-2 to TRBJ2-6; 8 bases align to TRBD1. This CDR3 has 15 amino acids. Germline CDR1 and CDR2: LGHNA and YNFKEQ. V lost 6 bases to trimming and J lost 2 bases; unmatched junction nucleotides: 3. The CDR3, as DNA: TGTGCCAGCAGACCGGACAGGGCTGGGGCCAACGTCCTGACTTTC. Protein sequence: CASRPDRAGANVLTF.

The J gene is TRBJ1-1, the V gene TRBV11-3; 7 bases match TRBD1. Germline-derived CDR1 and CDR2 are SGHNT and YENEEA. The CDR3 is made up of 14 amino acids. J gave up 4 bases and V 4 bases, and 6 bases lay outside the gene matches. The CDR3 loop is CASSSGTDLTEAFF. DNA for the CDR3: TGTGCCAGCAGCTCCGGGACAGACCTCACTGAAGCTTTCTTT.

The rearrangement uses TRBV6-2 or TRBV6-3 and TRBJ2-7; 9 bases map to TRBD1. There are 14 residues in the CDR3. Trimming cost V 1 base and J 6 bases; bases outside gene matches: 4. CDR1 and CDR2 from the germline V gene are MNHEY and SVGEGT. DNA for the CDR3: TGTGCCAGCAGTTACTGGGGACAGGGCAGCGAGCAGTACTTC. It specifies CASSYWGQGSEQYF.

This clone was seen just once. CDR3 coding DNA: TGCGCCAGCAGCTTGGGACTAGCAACCTACAATGAGCAGTTCTTC. Amino acids: CASSLGLATYNEQFF. J is TRBJ2-1 and V is TRBV5-1; 7 bases are a match to TRBD2. V shed 0 bases and J 2 bases; nucleotides not matched to a gene: 2. CDR3 length: 15 amino acids. Germline CDR1 reads SGHRS; CDR2 reads YFSETQ.

The chain uses TRBV29-1 and TRBJ2-1; D uncertain. V was trimmed by 4 bases and J by 0 bases, leaving 10 bases between them. This CDR3 has 14 residues. Per the germline V gene, CDR1 is SQVTM and CDR2 is ANQGSEA. The CDR3 loop is CSVAAFSSYNEQFF. The CDR3 DNA reads as TGCAGCGTTGCAGCGTTCAGCTCCTACAATGAGCAGTTCTTC.

The V gene is TRBV5-1, the J gene TRBJ1-5; D remains ambiguous. The germline V and J ends were trimmed by 1 base and 7 bases, with 15 bases remaining between them. The germline V gene has CDR1 SGHRS and CDR2 YFSETQ. This CDR3 comprises 15 residues. The CDR3 here is CASSLTGPGGQPQHF. CDR3 DNA sequence: TGCGCCAGCAGCTTGACGGGTCCTGGAGGGCAGCCCCAGCATTTT. Looking up the rest from reference TRBV5-1 and TRBJ1-5 gives the full variable domain: KAGVTQTPRYLIKTRGQQVTLSCSPISGHRSVSWYQQTPGQGLQFLFEYFSETQRNKGNFPGRFSGRQFSNSRSEMNVSTLELGDSALYLCASSLTGPGGQPQHFGDGTRLSIL.

This chain links TRBV7-8 with TRBJ2-1; D remains unclear. The CDR3 has 12 residues. Looked up from germline, CDR1 is SGHVS and CDR2 is FQNEAQ. V lost 2 bases and J 5 bases, leaving 4 bases between the germline ends. Here the CDR3 reads CASSLSDNEQFF. CDR3 in DNA: TGTGCCAGCAGCTTATCCGACAATGAGCAGTTCTTC.

V gene TRBV6-4 combines with J gene TRBJ2-7; 7 bases line up with TRBD1. Germline-derived CDR1 and CDR2 are MRHNA and SNTAGT. This CDR3 region has 15 residues. V shed 7 bases and J 4 bases; nucleotides not matched to a gene: 13. This chain's CDR3 is CASIPGAGGGYEQYF. DNA of the CDR3: TGTGCCAGCATCCCTGGGGCAGGGGGTGGGTACGAGCAGTACTTC.

The V call is TRBV6-5, the J call TRBJ1-1, with 8 bases matching TRBD1. With 5 bases clipped from V and 2 bases from J, the junction kept 7 bases outside the gene matches. Germline values: CDR1 MNHEY, CDR2 SVGAGI. This CDR3 region has 15 residues. CDR3 sequence (DNA): TGTGCCAGCAGTCCCCGACAGGGGCAAAACACTGAAGCTTTCTTT. Its translation is CASSPRQGQNTEAFF.

The rearrangement links TRBV7-2 to TRBJ1-3, with TRBD1 matching 8 bases. With V trimmed by 1 base and J by 7 bases, 6 bases remained unmatched. CDR3 length: 15 residues. Looked up from germline, CDR1 is SGHTA and CDR2 is FQGNSA. CDR3: CASSLVQGAGNTIYF. In DNA, the CDR3 is TGTGCCAGCAGCTTAGTGCAGGGGGCCGGTAACACCATATATTTT.

The genes are TRBV2 and TRBJ1-5, with no clear D. Germline V lookup: CDR1 SNHLY, CDR2 FYNNEI. Between the trimmed V and J ends, which lost 6 bases and 2 bases, there was a span of 14 bases. The CDR3 loop spans 15 amino acids. The CDR3 DNA is TGTGCCAGCAGCGACGGGGTTTATGGCAATCAGCCCCAGCATTTT. Protein sequence: CASSDGVYGNQPQHF.

This rearrangement joins TRBV19 to TRBJ2-6; a possible D gene is TRBD1 (6 bases). Germline CDR1 reads LNHDA; CDR2 reads SQIVND (reference sequence). V lost 1 base to trimming and J lost 0 bases, with 13 bases between them. CDR3 length: 18 amino acids. The CDR3 nucleotides are TGTGCCAGTAGTATAGGGGCGGACAGACACTCTGGGGCCAACGTCCTGACTTTC. Translating gives CASSIGADRHSGANVLTF. The whole variable domain, remainder taken from reference TRBV19 and TRBJ2-6, is DGGITQSPKYLFRKEGQNVTLSCEQNLNHDAMYWYRQDPGQGLRLIYYSQIVNDFQKGDIAEGYSVSREKKESFPLTVTSAQKNPTAFYLCASSIGADRHSGANVLTFGAGSRLTVL.

This chain connects TRBV7-8 to TRBJ2-3; the match to TRBD1 covers 10 bases. V was pared by 4 bases and J by 2 bases, with 9 bases of the junction left unmatched. Germline CDR1 SGHVS, CDR2 FQNEAQ. The CDR3 has 17 residues. CDR3 nucleotides: TGTGCCAGCAGCTCCTATACCGGGACAGGGGTCACAGATACGCAGTATTTT. Its translation: CASSSYTGTGVTDTQYF.

In its sample, this clone was seen once. The CDR3 here is CASNSRRANYGYTF. CDR3 DNA: TGTGCCAGTAACTCGCGCAGGGCGAACTATGGCTACACCTTC. The gene calls are TRBV19 and TRBJ1-2, with D perhaps matching TRBD1 (5 bases). The CDR3 spans 14 residues. From germline, CDR1 is LNHDA and CDR2 SQIVND (reference sequence). The V gene lost 7 bases and the J gene lost 2 bases, with 14 bases spanning the gap.